This T cell receptor (beta chain) is from a study of shared clonotypes between healthy human individuals. Study summary: CD4 naive cells filled three plates per donor, CD4 memory three, CD8 naive two and CD8 memory one.

This clone occurred once. The antigen is unknown. The CDR3 spans 15 residues. Germline loops: CDR1 SGHTA, CDR2 FQGNSA. Losses at the gene ends were 5 bases for V and 4 bases for J; bases not matched to a gene: 8. Investigators divided CD4+ cells into CD45RA+ naive and CD45RA-negative memory subsets. Deep-level running was used for the assay. Using immunoSEQ multiplex PCR, the repertoire was profiled, and TCRdb retains in-frame clones only, with some absent. The table shows 400,000 to 600,000 clones, with approximately 94% occurring only once. Overall study results and limits: Depth of sequencing was expected to influence donor clonotype sharing.

The chain employs TRBV7-2 and TRBJ2-3; 8 nucleotides line up with TRBD2. What was sequenced was naive CD4+ T cells sorted from blood. Subset of the sample: CD45RA+ positively selected. This receptor was obtained from a woman younger than 45 in good health. The CDR3 nucleotides read TGTGCCAGCAGCCCAGGACTAGCAGTGTCAGATACGCAGTATTTT. Its protein product is CASSPGLAVSDTQYF.